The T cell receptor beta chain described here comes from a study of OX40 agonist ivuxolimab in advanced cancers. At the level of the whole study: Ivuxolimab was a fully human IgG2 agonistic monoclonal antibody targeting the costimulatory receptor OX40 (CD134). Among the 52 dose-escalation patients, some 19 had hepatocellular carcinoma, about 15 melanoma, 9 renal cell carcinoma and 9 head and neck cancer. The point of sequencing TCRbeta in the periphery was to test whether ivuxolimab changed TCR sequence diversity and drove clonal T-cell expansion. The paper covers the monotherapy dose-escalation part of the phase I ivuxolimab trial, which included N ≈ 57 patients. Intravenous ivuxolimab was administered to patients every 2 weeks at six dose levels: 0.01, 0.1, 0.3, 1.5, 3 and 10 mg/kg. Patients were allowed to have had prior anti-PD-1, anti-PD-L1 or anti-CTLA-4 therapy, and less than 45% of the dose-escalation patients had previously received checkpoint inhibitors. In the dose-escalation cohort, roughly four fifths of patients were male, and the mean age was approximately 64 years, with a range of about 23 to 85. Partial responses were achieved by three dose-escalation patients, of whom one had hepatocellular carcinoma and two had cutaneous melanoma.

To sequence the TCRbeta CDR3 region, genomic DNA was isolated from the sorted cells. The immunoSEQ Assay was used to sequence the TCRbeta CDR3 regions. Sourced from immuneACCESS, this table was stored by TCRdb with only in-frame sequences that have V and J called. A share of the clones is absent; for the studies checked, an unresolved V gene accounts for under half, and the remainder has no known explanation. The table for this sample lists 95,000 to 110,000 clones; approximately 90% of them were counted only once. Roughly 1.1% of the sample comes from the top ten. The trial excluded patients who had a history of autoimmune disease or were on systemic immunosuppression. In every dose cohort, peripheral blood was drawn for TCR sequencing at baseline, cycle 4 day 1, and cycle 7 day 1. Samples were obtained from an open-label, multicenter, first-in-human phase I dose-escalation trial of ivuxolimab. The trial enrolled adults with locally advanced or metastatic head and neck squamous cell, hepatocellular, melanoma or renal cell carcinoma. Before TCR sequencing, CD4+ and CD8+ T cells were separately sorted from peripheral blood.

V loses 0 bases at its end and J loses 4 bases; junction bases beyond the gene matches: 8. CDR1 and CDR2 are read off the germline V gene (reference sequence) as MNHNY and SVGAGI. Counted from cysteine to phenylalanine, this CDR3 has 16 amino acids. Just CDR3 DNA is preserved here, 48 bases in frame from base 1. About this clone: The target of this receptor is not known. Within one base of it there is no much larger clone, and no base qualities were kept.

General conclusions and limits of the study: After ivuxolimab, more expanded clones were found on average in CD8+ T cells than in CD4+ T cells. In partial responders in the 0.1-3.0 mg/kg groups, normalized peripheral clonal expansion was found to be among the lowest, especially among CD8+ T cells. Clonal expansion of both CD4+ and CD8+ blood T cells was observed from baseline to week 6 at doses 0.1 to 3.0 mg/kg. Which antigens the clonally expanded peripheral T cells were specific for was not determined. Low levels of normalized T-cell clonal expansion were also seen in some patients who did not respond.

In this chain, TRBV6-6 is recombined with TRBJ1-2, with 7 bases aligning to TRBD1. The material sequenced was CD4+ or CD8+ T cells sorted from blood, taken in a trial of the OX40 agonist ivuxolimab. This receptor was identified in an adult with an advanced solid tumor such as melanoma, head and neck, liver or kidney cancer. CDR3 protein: CASSYSTGALSYGYTF. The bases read TGTGCCAGCAGTTACTCTACAGGGGCCTTAAGCTATGGCTACACCTTC.